This T cell receptor beta chain stems from a study of cytomegalovirus exposure and HLA in healthy donors. The CDR3 is 17 residues long. Trimming cost V 0 bases and J 2 bases, with 13 bases left between them. Germline V gene data show CDR1 as LGHNA and CDR2 as YSLEER. The method was immunoSEQ multiplex PCR; TCRdb's version includes in-frame clones alone and lacks a portion of them. The repertoire consists of more than 300,000 clones, with 70% to 90% occurring once and the leading ten covering 0.65% to 0.85%. This TCR was sampled from a woman aged 18-35 years in good health and CMV-seronegative. The rearrangement links TRBV4-3 to TRBJ2-2, with D possibly TRBD2 on 6 matching bases. Material for sequencing was PBMCs. CDR3 bases: TGCGCCAGCAGCCAAGATCGAAGGGGACTCAACACCGGGGAGCTGTTTTTT. Amino acid sequence: CASSQDRRGLNTGELFF.